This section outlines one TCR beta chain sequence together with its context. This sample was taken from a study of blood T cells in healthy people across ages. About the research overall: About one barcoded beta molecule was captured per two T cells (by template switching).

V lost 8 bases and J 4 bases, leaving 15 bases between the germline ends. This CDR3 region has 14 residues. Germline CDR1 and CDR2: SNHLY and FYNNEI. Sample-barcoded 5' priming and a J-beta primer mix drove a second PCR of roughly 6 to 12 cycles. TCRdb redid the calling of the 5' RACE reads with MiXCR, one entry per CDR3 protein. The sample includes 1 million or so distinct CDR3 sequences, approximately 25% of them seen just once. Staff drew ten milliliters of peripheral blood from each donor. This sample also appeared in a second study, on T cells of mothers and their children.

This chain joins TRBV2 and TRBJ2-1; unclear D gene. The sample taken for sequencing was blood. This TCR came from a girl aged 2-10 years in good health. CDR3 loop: CASEVNGFYNEQFF. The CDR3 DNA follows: TGTGCCAGCGAGGTGAATGGGTTTTACAATGAGCAGTTCTTC.